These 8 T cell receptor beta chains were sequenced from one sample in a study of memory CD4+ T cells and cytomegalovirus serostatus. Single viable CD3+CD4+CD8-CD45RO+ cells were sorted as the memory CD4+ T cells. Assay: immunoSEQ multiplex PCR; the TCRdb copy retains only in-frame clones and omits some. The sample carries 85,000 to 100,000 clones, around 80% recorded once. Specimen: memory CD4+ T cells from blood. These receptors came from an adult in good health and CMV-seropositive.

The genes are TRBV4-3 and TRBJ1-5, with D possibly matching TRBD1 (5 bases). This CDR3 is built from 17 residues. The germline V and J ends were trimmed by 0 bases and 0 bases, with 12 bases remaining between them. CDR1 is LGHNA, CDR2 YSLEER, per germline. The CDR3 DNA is TGCGCCAGCAGCCAAGATTGGGGAGGACATAGCAATCAGCCCCAGCATTTT. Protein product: CASSQDWGGHSNQPQHF.

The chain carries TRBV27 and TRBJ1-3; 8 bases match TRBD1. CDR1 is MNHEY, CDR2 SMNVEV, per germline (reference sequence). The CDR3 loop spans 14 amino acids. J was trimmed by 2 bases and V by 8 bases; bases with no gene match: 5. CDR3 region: CASATGGTGNTIYF. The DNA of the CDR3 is TGTGCCAGCGCCACAGGGGGAACTGGAAACACCATATATTTT.

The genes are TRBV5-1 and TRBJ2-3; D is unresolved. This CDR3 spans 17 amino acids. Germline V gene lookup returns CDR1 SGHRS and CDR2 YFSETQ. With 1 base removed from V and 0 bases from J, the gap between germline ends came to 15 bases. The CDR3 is CASSLSAGSTSTDTQYF. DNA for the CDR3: TGCGCCAGCAGCTTGTCTGCAGGATCTACTAGCACAGATACGCAGTATTTT.

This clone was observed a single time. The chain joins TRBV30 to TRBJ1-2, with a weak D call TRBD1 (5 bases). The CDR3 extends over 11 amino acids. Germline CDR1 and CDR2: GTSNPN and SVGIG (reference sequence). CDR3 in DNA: TGTGCTTGCGACAGAGACTATGGCTACACCTTC. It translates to CACDRDYGYTF.

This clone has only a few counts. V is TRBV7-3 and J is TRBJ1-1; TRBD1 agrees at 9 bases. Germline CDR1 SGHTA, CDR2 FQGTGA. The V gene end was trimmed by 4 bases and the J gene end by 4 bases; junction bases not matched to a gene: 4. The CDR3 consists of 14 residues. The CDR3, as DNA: TGTGCCAGCAGCTCCCGGGACAGGGCCACTGAAGCTTTCTTT. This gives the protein CASSSRDRATEAFF.

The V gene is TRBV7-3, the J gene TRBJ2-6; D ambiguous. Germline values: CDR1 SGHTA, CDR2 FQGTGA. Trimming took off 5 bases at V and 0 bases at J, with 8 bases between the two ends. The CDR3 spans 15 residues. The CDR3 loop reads CASSPQVSGANVLTF. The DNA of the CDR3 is TGTGCCAGCAGCCCCCAGGTCTCTGGGGCCAACGTCCTGACTTTC. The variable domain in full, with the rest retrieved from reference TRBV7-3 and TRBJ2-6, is GAGVSQTPSNKVTEKGKYVELRCDPISGHTALYWYRQSLGQGPEFLIYFQGTGAADDSGLPNDRFFAVRPEGSVSTLKIQRTERGDSAVYLCASSPQVSGANVLTFGAGSRLTVL.

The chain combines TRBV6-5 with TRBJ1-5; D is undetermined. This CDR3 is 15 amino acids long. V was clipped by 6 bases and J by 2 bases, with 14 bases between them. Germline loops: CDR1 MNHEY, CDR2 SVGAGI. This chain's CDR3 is CASSPSGVGNQPQHF. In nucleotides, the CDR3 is TGTGCCAGCAGCCCAAGTGGGGTCGGCAATCAGCCCCAGCATTTT.

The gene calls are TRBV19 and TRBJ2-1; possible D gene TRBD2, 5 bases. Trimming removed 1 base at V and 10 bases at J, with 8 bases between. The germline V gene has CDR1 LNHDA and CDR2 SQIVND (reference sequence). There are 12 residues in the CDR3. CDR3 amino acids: CASSIGEREQFF. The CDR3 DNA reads TGTGCCAGTAGTATAGGGGAGCGGGAGCAGTTCTTC.